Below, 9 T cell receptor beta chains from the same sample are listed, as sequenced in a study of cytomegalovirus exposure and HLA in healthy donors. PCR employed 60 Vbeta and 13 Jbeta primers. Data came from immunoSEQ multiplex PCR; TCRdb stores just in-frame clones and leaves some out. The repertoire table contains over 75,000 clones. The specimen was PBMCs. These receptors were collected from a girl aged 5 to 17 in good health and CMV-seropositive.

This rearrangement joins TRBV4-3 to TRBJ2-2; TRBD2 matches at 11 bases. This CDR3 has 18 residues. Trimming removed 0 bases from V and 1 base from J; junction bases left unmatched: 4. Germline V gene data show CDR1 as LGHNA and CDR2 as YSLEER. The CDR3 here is CASSQEAGLAGNTGELFF. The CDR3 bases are TGCGCCAGCAGCCAAGAAGCAGGACTAGCGGGGAACACCGGGGAGCTGTTTTTT.

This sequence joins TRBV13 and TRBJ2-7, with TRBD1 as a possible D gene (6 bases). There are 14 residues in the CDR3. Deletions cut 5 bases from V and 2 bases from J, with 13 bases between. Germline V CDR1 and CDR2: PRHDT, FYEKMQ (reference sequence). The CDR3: CASSNRDKTYEQYV. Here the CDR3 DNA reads TGTGCCAGCAGCAACCGGGACAAGACCTACGAGCAGTACGTC.

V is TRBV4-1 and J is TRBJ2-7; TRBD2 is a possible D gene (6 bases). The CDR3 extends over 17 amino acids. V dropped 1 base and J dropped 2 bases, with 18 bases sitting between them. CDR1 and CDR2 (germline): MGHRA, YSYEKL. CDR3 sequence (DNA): TGCGCCAGCAGCCAAGTTGCTAGCGAGGGGACCCCCTACGAGCAGTACGTC. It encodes CASSQVASEGTPYEQYV.

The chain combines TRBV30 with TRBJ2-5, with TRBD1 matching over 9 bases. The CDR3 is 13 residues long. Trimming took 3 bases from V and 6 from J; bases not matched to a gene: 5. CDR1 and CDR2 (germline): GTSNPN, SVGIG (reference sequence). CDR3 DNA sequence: TGTGCCTGGAGCCAGGGACAGGGCCAGACCCAGTACTTC. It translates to CAWSQGQGQTQYF.

The CDR3 reads CASTRGGWREGYTF. The CDR3 DNA reads TGTGCCAGCACCCGGGGGGGTTGGAGAGAGGGCTACACCTTC. The chain recombines TRBV2 with TRBJ1-2; the D gene is possibly TRBD1 (5 bases). Between the trimmed V and J ends, which lost 7 bases and 8 bases, there was a span of 20 bases. Germline CDR1 reads SNHLY; CDR2 reads FYNNEI. This CDR3 is built from 14 residues.

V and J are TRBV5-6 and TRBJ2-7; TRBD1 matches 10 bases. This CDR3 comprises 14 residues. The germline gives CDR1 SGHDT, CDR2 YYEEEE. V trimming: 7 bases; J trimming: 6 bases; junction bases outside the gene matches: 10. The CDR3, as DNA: TGTGCCAGCGTGTGGGGGACAGGGGCGGGCGAGCAGTACTTC. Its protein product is CASVWGTGAGEQYF. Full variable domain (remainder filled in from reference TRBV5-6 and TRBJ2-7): DAGVTQSPTHLIKTRGQQVTLRCSPKSGHDTVSWYQQALGQGPQFIFQYYEEEERQRGNFPDRFSGHQFPNYSSELNVNALLLGDSALYLCASVWGTGAGEQYFGPGTRLTVT.

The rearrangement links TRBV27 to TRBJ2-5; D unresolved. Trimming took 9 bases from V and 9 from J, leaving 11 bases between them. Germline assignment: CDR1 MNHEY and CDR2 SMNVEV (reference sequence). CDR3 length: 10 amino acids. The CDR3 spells CASGPRAQYF. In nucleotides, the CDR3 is TGTGCCAGTGGGCCTCGAGCCCAGTACTTC.

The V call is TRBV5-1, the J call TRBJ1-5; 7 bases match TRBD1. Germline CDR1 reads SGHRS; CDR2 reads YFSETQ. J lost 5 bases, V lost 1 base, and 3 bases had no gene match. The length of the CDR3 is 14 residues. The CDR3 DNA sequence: TGCGCCAGCAGCTTGTCAGGGGGAGATCAGCCCCAGCATTTT. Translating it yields CASSLSGGDQPQHF.

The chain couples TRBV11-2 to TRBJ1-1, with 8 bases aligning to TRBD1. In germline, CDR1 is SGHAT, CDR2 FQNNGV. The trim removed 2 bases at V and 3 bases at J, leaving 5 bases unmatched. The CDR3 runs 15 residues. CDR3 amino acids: CASSLRDRGYTEAFF. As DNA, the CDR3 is TGTGCCAGCAGCTTACGTGACAGGGGATACACTGAAGCTTTCTTT.